Reported below is one T cell receptor beta chain. In the same sample, other DNA sequences code for this CDR3. This entry comes from a study of blood T cell repertoires in COVID-19. Profiling relied on immunoSEQ multiplex PCR, and the TCRdb table lists in-frame clones only, not all of them. Here the sample spans more than 250,000 clones, roughly 86% being singletons. The CDR3 spans 13 residues. V lost 4 bases, J lost 2 bases, and 8 bases lay in between. Per the germline V gene, CDR1 is WNHNN and CDR2 is SYGVQD (reference sequence). What the recovered Cohort 3 donors had was two negative PCRs, clearance, or symptom resolution.

This TCR derives from a woman under 30 who had recovered from COVID-19. The chain links TRBV10-1 to TRBJ1-1; D unresolved. The sample was PBMCs or T cells enriched from blood (not recorded which). The CDR3 DNA sequence: TGCGCCAGCAGTGGTAACAGAAACACTGAAGCTTTCTTT. As protein: CASSGNRNTEAFF.